Presented here are 24 T cell receptor beta chains from one specimen sequenced in a study of beta chain features in type 1 diabetes. The entirety of the isolated RNA underwent reverse transcription, so expressed TCRB transcripts were sequenced. Produced via immunoSEQ multiplex PCR; TCRdb's table is partial and in-frame only. This sample has under 350,000 clones, with 8% found just once. What was sequenced was central memory CD4+ T cells from blood. The receptors originated from a young woman in good health.

This clone occurred a few times. This rearrangement joins TRBV29-1 to TRBJ2-1; 13 bases line up with TRBD2. CDR3 length equals 16 residues. The germline V gene has CDR1 SQVTM and CDR2 ANQGSEA. Germline trimming cut 2 bases from V and 3 bases from J; bases unmatched to any gene: 4. DNA of the CDR3: TGCAGCGTTGAATCGGGACTAGCGGGATACTACAATGAGCAGTTCTTC. Translated: CSVESGLAGYYNEQFF.

About this clone itself: This specimen includes other DNA sequences encoding the same CDR3. This chain joins TRBV2 and TRBJ2-5; no clear D gene. Trimming left V 4 bases short and J 4 bases short, with 4 bases between. The CDR3 is made up of 11 amino acids. Per germline, CDR1 SNHLY and CDR2 FYNNEI. Written as DNA, the CDR3 is TGTGCCAGCAGTGTTGGAGAGACCCAGTACTTC. This translates into CASSVGETQYF.

The chain combines TRBV6-5 with TRBJ1-1; possible D gene TRBD1, 6 bases. The length of the CDR3 is 14 residues. Germline CDR1 and CDR2: MNHEY and SVGAGI. Trimming took 7 bases from V and 8 from J, leaving 20 bases between them. CDR3 sequence (DNA): TGTGCCAGCACTTCATTAGGGGGTGCGGGGGAAGCTTTCTTT. As protein: CASTSLGGAGEAFF.

This clone was seen a few times. A far larger clone lies a single base away; this is likely a read error. The chain employs TRBV29-1 and TRBJ2-1, with 8 bases matching TRBD2. The CDR3 has 15 residues. Germline CDR1 is SQVTM and CDR2 is ANQGSEA. The DNA of the CDR3 is TGCACCGTTGACCGCCCCGGGGGGGGGAGCAATGAGCAGTTCTTC. Protein sequence: CTVDRPGGGSNEQFF.

The chain couples TRBV29-1 to TRBJ1-1; no definite D call. Germline loops: CDR1 SQVTM, CDR2 ANQGSEA. The CDR3 runs 13 residues. The V and J ends lost 8 bases and 1 base respectively, with 14 bases between them. The CDR3 loop is CSSRSTSNTEAFF. CDR3 in DNA: TGCAGCTCCAGATCGACGTCGAACACTGAAGCTTTCTTT. Full variable domain (outside the CDR3, taken from reference TRBV29-1 and TRBJ1-1): SAVISQKPSRDICQRGTSLTIQCQVDSQVTMMFWYRQQPGQSLTLIATANQGSEATYESGFVIDKFPISRPNLTFSTLTVSNMSPEDSSIYLCSSRSTSNTEAFFGQGTRLTVV.

This clone was detected many times. The V and J genes are TRBV21-1 and TRBJ2-1; whether TRBD2, the table's D call, matches the DNA was not checked. TRBV21-1 is noted as a pseudogene. The CDR3 totals 13 residues. The CDR3 nucleotides are TGTGCCAGCAGCAAAGTCCGGCGGTATGAGCAGTTCTTC. This sequence encodes CASSKVRRYEQFF.

The chain links TRBV20-1 to TRBJ2-5, with D hard to call. Germline values: CDR1 DFQATT, CDR2 SNEGSKA (reference sequence). Between the trimmed V and J ends, which lost 3 bases and 5 bases, there was a span of 7 bases. CDR3 size: 11 residues. The CDR3 region is CSARGLETQYF. In DNA, the CDR3 is TGCAGTGCTAGGGGTCTGGAGACCCAGTACTTC.

This clone was seen at least ten times. The chain joins TRBV11-3 to TRBJ1-5, with a tentative D call TRBD1 (5 bases). This CDR3 spans 13 amino acids. The V gene lost 5 bases and the J gene lost 6 bases, with 11 bases spanning the gap. Germline V gives CDR1 SGHNT, CDR2 YENEEA. In nucleotides, the CDR3 is TGTGCCAGCAGCACAGGCTCGAGTCAGCCCCAGCATTTT. This gives the protein CASSTGSSQPQHF.

For this clone: This sample also contains other DNA sequences that code for the same CDR3. V usage is TRBV29-1 and J usage is TRBJ2-5; 7 bases map to TRBD2. In germline, CDR1 is SQVTM, CDR2 ANQGSEA. The CDR3 loop spans 16 amino acids. J was trimmed by 2 bases and V by 7 bases; bases with no gene match: 16. DNA of the CDR3: TGCAGCGCCGTGCCCGGGGGAGGGAGCCATCAAGAGACCCAGTACTTC. It yields the protein CSAVPGGGSHQETQYF.

This clone was seen a handful of times. The V and J genes are TRBV5-5 and TRBJ2-3; D call uncertain. The germline gives CDR1 SGHKS, CDR2 YYEKEE (reference sequence). This CDR3 is 13 amino acids long. Trimming shortened V by 0 bases and J by 0 bases, and 2 bases separated the two germline ends. CDR3 DNA: TGTGCCAGCAGCTTGGAGAGCACAGATACGCAGTATTTT. This translates into CASSLESTDTQYF.

The chain links TRBV7-3 to TRBJ2-3, with D perhaps TRBD1 or TRBD2 (5 bases each). Per the germline V gene, CDR1 is SGHTA and CDR2 is FQGTGA. Trimming left V 1 base short and J 2 bases short, with 7 bases between. This CDR3 comprises 14 residues. The DNA of the CDR3 is TGTGCCAGCAGCTTAAGGGACGACACAGATACGCAGTATTTT. Translating gives CASSLRDDTDTQYF.

This clone has a single count. The chain combines TRBV7-2 with TRBJ1-6; 11 bases are shared with TRBD1. Germline values: CDR1 SGHTA, CDR2 FQGNSA. V lost 3 bases, J lost 9 bases, and 4 bases stayed unmatched. CDR3 length equals 15 residues. CDR3 amino acids: CASSLEGTGGSPLHF. The DNA of the CDR3 is TGTGCCAGCAGCTTGGAAGGGACAGGGGGTTCACCCCTCCACTTT.

The chain joins TRBV2 to TRBJ1-1, with no clear D. V gave up 3 bases and J gave up 7 bases, with 9 bases separating them. The germline V gene encodes CDR1 SNHLY and CDR2 FYNNEI. This CDR3 is built from 12 residues. Here the CDR3 DNA reads TGTGCCAGCAGTGAGCAGGCGATTGAAGCTTTCTTT. Translated: CASSEQAIEAFF.

J is TRBJ2-7 and V is TRBV2; no reliable D call. This CDR3 spans 12 amino acids. Germline V lookup: CDR1 SNHLY, CDR2 FYNNEI. V gave up 6 bases and J gave up 6 bases, with 12 bases separating them. The CDR3 coding sequence is TGTGCCAGCAGCTACACACCCTCCGAGCAGTACGTC. This sequence encodes CASSYTPSEQYV.

A few counts support this clone. The chain uses TRBV4-1 and TRBJ1-4; D gene unclear. The V gene lost 1 base and the J gene lost 8 bases, with 8 bases spanning the gap. Germline CDR1 and CDR2: MGHRA and YSYEKL. The CDR3 is made up of 13 amino acids. The CDR3 region has the DNA TGCGCCAGCAGCCAAGGTCTTGAGGAAAAACTGTTTTTT. Protein: CASSQGLEEKLFF.

This clone was seen only a few times. The chain employs TRBV5-4 and TRBJ2-3, with 10 positions matching TRBD2. V was clipped by 4 bases and J by 0 bases; unmatched bases: 5. Germline V gene data show CDR1 as SGHNT and CDR2 as YYREEE (reference sequence). The CDR3 spans 16 residues. The CDR3: CASSTGTSASTDTQYF. The DNA of the CDR3 is TGTGCCAGCAGCACAGGGACTAGCGCTAGCACAGATACGCAGTATTTT.

This clone occurred a few times. The rearrangement uses TRBV2 and TRBJ1-5, with D possibly being TRBD1 (5 bases). Germline values: CDR1 SNHLY, CDR2 FYNNEI. This CDR3 region has 16 residues. Trimming removed 7 bases at V and 0 bases at J, with 16 bases between. The CDR3 coding sequence is TGTGCCAGCACTCGATGGGGGGAAGGTAGCAATCAGCCCCAGCATTTT. The encoded protein is CASTRWGEGSNQPQHF.

The chain combines TRBV7-2 with TRBJ1-4, with D perhaps matching TRBD1 (5 bases). The CDR3 has 14 amino acids. V was clipped by 2 bases and J by 6 bases, with 10 bases between them. Germline CDR1 and CDR2: SGHTA and FQGNSA. Written as DNA, the CDR3 is TGTGCCAGCAGCTTACAGGGAGTGGATGAAAAACTGTTTTTT. This sequence encodes CASSLQGVDEKLFF.

The chain's CDR3 is CASQGGKRSGANVLTF. Here the CDR3 DNA reads TGTGCCTCCCAGGGGGGCAAACGCTCTGGGGCCAACGTCCTGACTTTC. The chain links TRBV30 to TRBJ2-6, with a weak D call TRBD1 (7 bases). This CDR3 is 16 amino acids long. Deletions cut 7 bases from V and 0 bases from J, with 16 bases between. Germline-derived CDR1 and CDR2 are GTSNPN and SVGIG (reference sequence).

V is TRBV19 and J is TRBJ2-7, with 7 bases matching TRBD2. Trimming cost V 5 bases and J 5 bases; bases outside gene matches: 12. The germline gives CDR1 LNHDA, CDR2 SQIVND (reference sequence). The CDR3 loop spans 15 amino acids. CDR3 residues: CASSPVGQRGDEQYF. In DNA, the CDR3 is TGTGCCAGTAGTCCCGTGGGGCAGCGGGGAGACGAGCAGTACTTC.

The table lists this clone with a few counts. This rearrangement joins TRBV27 to TRBJ2-1, with 8 bases matching TRBD1. The CDR3 loop spans 14 amino acids. In germline, CDR1 is MNHEY, CDR2 SMNVEV (reference sequence). The trim removed 4 bases at V and 4 bases at J, leaving 3 bases unmatched. The CDR3 region is CASSSGGRYNEQFF. As DNA, the CDR3 is TGTGCCAGCAGTTCAGGGGGCCGGTACAATGAGCAGTTCTTC.

This chain links TRBV2 with TRBJ1-4; D not resolved. Trimming left V 6 bases short and J 7 bases short, with 15 bases between. The CDR3 has 14 amino acids. Germline CDR1 reads SNHLY; CDR2 reads FYNNEI. The DNA of the CDR3 is TGTGCCAGCAGCCTAGAGACGGCAGGTGAAAAACTGTTTTTT. It codes for CASSLETAGEKLFF.

This clone was counted a few times. This same CDR3 is encoded by further DNA sequences in the sample. V gene TRBV29-1 combines with J gene TRBJ2-3, with 9 bases aligning to TRBD1. CDR3 length equals 13 residues. With V trimmed by 4 bases and J by 1 base, 0 bases remained unmatched. Germline V gene data show CDR1 as SQVTM and CDR2 as ANQGSEA. The CDR3 spells CSVGDRGTDTQYF. CDR3 sequence (DNA): TGCAGCGTTGGGGACAGGGGCACAGATACGCAGTATTTT.

This clone was picked up a small number of times. The chain carries TRBV6-6 and TRBJ1-1; D not resolved. The germline V gene encodes CDR1 MNHNY and CDR2 SVGAGI (reference sequence). Trimming removed 2 bases at V and 4 bases at J, with 11 bases between. The CDR3 runs 14 residues. The CDR3 coding sequence is TGTGCCAGCAGTTACGGAACAATAGGCACTGAAGCTTTCTTT. Protein product: CASSYGTIGTEAFF.